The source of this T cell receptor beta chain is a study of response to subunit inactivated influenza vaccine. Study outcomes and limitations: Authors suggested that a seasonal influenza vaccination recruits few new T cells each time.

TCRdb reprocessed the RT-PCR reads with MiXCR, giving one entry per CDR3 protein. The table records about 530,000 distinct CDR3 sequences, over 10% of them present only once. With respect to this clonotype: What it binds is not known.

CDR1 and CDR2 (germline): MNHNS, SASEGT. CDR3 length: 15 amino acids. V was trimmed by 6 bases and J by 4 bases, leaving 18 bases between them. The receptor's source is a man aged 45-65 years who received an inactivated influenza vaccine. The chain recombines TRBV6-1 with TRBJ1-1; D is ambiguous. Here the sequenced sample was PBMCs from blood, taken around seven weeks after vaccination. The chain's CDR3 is CASSILPLGSTEAFF. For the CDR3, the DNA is TGTGCCAGCAGCATATTGCCCCTGGGGTCCACTGAAGCTTTCTTT.